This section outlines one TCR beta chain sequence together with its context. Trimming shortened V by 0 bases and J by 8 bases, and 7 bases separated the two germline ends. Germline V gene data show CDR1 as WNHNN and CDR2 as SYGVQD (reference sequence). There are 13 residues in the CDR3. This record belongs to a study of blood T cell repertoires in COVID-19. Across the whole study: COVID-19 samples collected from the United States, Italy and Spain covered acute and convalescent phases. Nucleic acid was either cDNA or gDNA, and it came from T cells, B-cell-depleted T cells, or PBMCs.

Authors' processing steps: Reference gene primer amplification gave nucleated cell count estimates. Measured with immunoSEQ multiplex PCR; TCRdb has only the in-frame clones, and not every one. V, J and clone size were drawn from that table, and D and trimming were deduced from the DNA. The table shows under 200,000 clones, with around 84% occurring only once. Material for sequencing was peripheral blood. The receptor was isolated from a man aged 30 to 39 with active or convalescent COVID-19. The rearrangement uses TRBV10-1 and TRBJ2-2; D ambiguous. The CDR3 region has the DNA TGCGCCAGCAGTGAGTCGTCCCTGGGGGAGCTGTTTTTT. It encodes CASSESSLGELFF.